This TCR beta chain is from a study of blood T cells in healthy people across ages. Details on this clonotype: Its antigen remains unidentified.

The CDR3 contains 18 residues. The V gene's germline CDR1 is SGHRS and CDR2 YFSETQ. For the second PCR, which ran for about 6 to 11 cycles, a sample-barcoded 5' primer and a J-beta primer mix were used. A template-switch adaptor with 12 random nucleotides tagged each cDNA molecule. From the 5' RACE reads, TCRdb called clonotypes with MiXCR, one entry per CDR3 protein. The sample has hundreds of thousands of distinct CDR3 sequences; more than 55% are singletons. Samples had at least 7 million PBMCs isolated from them. General study results and limits: Strong correlation was found linking TCR beta diversity to naive T cell percentage. Both naive CD4+ cell counts and diversity were greater in long-lived donors than in aged donors.

The rearrangement links TRBV5-1 to TRBJ2-1, with TRBD1 matching over 12 bases. The J call is doubtful: the DNA matches TRBJ2-7 better. The receptor's source is a man aged 40-55 years in good health. Input material: blood. CDR3 sequence: CASSRDRGRGSSYNEQYF. In DNA, the CDR3 is TGCGCCAGCAGTAGGGACAGGGGGCGTGGAAGCTCCTACAATGAGCAGTACTTC.